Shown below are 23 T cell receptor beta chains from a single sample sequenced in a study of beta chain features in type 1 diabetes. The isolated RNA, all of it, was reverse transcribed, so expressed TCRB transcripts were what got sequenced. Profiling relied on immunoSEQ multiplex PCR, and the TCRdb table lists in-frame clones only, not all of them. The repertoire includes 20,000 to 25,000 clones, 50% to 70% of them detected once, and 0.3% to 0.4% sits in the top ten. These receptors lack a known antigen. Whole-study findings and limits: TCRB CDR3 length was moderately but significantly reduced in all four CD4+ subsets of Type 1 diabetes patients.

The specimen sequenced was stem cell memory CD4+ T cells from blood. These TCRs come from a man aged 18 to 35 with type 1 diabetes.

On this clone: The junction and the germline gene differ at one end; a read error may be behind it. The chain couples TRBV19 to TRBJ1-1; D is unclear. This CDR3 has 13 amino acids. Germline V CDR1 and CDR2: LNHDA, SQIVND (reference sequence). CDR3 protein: CASSAEVRSPVVF. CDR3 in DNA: TGTGCCAGTAGTGCCGAAGTGAGGTCTCCTGTTGTCTTT.

The CDR3 DNA reads as TGTGCCAGCAAGGGAACAGCGGGAGGGCTTGGTGAGCAGTTCTTC. Protein product: CASKGTAGGLGEQFF. The chain employs TRBV28 and TRBJ2-1; TRBD2 aligns across 10 bases. CDR3 length: 15 residues. The ends lost 7 bases at V and 9 bases at J; junction bases unmatched: 12. In germline, CDR1 is MDHEN, CDR2 SYDVKM.

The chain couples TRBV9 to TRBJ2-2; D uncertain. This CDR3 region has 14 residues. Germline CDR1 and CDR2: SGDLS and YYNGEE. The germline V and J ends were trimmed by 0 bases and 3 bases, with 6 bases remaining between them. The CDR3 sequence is CASSVGGDTGELFF. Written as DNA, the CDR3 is TGTGCCAGCAGCGTAGGTGGAGACACCGGGGAGCTGTTTTTT.

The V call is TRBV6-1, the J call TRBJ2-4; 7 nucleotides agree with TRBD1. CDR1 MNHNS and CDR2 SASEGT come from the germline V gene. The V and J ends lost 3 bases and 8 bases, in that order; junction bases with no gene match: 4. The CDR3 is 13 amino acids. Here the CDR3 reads CASSDGQVDIQYF. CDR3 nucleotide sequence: TGTGCCAGCAGTGACGGACAGGTAGACATTCAGTACTTC.

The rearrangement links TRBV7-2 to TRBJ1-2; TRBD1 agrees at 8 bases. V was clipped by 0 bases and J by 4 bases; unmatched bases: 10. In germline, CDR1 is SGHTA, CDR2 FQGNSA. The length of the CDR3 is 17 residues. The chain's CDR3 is CASSLAGTGSDVYGYTF. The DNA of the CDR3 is TGTGCCAGCAGCTTAGCGGGGACAGGATCAGACGTCTATGGCTACACCTTC.

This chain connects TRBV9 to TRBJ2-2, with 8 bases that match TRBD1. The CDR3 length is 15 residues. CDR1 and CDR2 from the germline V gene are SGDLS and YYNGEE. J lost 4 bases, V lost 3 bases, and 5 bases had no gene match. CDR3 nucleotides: TGTGCCAGCAGCGCCACGGACAGGGTCACCGGGGAGCTGTTTTTT. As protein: CASSATDRVTGELFF.

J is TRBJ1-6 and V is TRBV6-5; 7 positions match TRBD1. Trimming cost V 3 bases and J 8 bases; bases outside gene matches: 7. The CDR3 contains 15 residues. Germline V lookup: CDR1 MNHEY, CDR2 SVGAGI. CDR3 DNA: TGTGCCAGCAGTTATGGTCGACAGGGTGATTCACCCCTCCACTTT. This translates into CASSYGRQGDSPLHF.

CDR3 sequence: CASSPPQAPGNTIYF. The CDR3 region has the DNA TGTGCCAGCAGCCCCCCACAGGCTCCTGGAAACACCATATATTTT. The V and J genes are TRBV7-9 and TRBJ1-3; D may be TRBD1 (5 bases). The germline gives CDR1 SEHNR, CDR2 FQNEAQ (reference sequence). The CDR3 is made up of 15 amino acids. V shed 5 bases and J shed 2 bases, with 13 bases lying between them.

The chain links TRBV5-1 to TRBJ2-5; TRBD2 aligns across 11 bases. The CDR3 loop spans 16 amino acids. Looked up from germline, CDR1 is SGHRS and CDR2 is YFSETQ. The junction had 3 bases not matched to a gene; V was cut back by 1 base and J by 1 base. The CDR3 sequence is CASSLSTSGGQETQYF. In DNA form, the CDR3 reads TGCGCCAGCAGCTTGTCAACTAGCGGGGGCCAAGAGACCCAGTACTTC.

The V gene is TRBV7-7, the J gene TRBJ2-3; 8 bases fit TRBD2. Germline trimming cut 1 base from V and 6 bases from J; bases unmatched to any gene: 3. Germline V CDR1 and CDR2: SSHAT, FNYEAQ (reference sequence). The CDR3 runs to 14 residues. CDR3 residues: CASSLGSGTDTQYF. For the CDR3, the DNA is TGTGCCAGCAGCTTAGGTAGCGGGACGGATACGCAGTATTTT. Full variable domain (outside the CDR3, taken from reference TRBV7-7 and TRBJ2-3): GAGVSQSPRYKVTKRGQDVTLRCDPISSHATLYWYQQALGQGPEFLTYFNYEAQPDKSGLPSDRFSAERPEGSISTLTIQRTEQRDSAMYRCASSLGSGTDTQYFGPGTRLTVL.

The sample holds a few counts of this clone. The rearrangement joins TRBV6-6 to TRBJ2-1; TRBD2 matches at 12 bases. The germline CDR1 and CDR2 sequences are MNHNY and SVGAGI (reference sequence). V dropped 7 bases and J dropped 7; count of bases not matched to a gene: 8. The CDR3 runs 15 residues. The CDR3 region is CASTQLLAGGNEQFF. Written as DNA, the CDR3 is TGTGCCAGCACGCAACTCCTAGCGGGAGGGAATGAGCAGTTCTTC.

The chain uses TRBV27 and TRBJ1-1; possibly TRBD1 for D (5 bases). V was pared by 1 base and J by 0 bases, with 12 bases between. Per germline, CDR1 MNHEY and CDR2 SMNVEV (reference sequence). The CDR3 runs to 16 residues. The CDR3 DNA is TGTGCCAGCAGTTTATTAGGTTCCAGGGTGAACACTGAAGCTTTCTTT. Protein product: CASSLLGSRVNTEAFF.

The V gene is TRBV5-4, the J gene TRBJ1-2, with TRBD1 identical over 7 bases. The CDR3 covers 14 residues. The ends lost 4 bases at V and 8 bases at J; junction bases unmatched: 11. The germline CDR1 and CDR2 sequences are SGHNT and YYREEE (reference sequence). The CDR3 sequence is CASSPIEGGEGYTF. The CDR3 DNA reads TGTGCCAGCAGCCCAATCGAAGGGGGCGAGGGCTACACCTTC.

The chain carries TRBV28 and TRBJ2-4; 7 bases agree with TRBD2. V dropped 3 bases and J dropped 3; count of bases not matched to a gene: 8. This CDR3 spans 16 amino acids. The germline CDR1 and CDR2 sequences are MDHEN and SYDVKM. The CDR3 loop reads CASSLGSGVVKNIQYF. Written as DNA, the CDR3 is TGTGCCAGCAGTTTGGGCAGCGGGGTTGTCAAAAACATTCAGTACTTC. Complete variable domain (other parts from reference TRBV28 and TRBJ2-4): DVKVTQSSRYLVKRTGEKVFLECVQDMDHENMFWYRQDPGLGLRLIYFSYDVKMKEKGDIPEGYSVSREKKERFSLILESASTNQTSMYLCASSLGSGVVKNIQYFGAGTRLSVL.

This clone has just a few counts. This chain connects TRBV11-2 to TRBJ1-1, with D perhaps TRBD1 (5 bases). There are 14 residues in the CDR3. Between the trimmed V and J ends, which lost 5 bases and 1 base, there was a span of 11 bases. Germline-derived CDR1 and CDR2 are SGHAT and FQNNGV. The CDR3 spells CASSLGGGNTEAFF. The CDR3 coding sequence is TGTGCCAGCAGCCTCGGCGGGGGGAACACTGAAGCTTTCTTT.

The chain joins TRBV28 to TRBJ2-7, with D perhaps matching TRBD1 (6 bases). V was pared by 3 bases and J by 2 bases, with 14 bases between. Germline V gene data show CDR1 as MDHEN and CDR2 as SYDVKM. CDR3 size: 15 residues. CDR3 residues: CASSLGGGRTYEQYF. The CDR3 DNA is TGTGCCAGCAGTTTGGGTGGGGGCAGGACCTACGAGCAGTACTTC.

The DNA of the CDR3 is TGTGCCAGCACCCGCATGACAGGGGGCAATGAAAAACTGTTTTTT. This sequence encodes CASTRMTGGNEKLFF. The V gene is TRBV2, the J gene TRBJ1-4, with TRBD1 matching over 10 bases. Germline CDR1 reads SNHLY; CDR2 reads FYNNEI. Trimming took 7 bases from V and 5 from J; bases not matched to a gene: 7. CDR3 size: 15 residues.

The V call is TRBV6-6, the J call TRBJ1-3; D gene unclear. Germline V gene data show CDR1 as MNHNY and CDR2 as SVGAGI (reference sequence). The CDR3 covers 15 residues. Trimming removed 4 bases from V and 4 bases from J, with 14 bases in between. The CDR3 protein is CASSSTGSAGNTIYF. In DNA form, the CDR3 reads TGTGCCAGCAGTTCAACCGGGTCGGCGGGAAACACCATATATTTT.

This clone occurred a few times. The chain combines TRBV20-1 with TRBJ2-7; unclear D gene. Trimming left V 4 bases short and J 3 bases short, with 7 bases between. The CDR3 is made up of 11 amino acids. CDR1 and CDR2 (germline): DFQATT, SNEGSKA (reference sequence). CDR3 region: CSAMSNYEQYF. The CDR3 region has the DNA TGCAGTGCTATGAGCAACTACGAGCAGTACTTC.

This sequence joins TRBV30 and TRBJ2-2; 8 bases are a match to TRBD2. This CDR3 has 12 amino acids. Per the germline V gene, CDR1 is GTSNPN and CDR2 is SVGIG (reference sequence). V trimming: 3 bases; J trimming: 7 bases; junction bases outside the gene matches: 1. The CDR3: CAWSGGGGELFF. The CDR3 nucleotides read TGTGCCTGGAGCGGGGGGGGCGGGGAGCTGTTTTTT.

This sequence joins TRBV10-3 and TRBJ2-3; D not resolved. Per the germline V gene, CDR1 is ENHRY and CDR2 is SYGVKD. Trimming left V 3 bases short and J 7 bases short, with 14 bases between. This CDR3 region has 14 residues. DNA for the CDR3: TGTGCCATCAGTGAATTCCCTGTACTAAATACGCAGTATTTT. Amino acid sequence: CAISEFPVLNTQYF.

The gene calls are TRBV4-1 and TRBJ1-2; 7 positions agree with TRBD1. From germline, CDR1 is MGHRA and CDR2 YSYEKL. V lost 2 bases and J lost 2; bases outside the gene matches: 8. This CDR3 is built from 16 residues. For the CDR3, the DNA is TGCGCCAGCAGCCAACCCCGACAGGGAAAGAACTATGGCTACACCTTC. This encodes CASSQPRQGKNYGYTF.

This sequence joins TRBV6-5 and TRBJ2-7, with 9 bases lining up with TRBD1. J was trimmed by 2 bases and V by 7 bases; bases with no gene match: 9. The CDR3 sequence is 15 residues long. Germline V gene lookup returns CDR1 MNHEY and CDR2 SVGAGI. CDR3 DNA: TGTGCCAGCACCCCAGGGGGGGACAGGGCCTACGAGCAGTACTTC. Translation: CASTPGGDRAYEQYF.